This T cell receptor (beta chain) was obtained from a study of blood T cell repertoires in COVID-19. About the study: Samples taken during acute and convalescent COVID-19 were collected in the United States, Italy and Spain. The cDNA or gDNA used as material had been derived from T cells, B-cell-depleted T cells, or PBMCs.

In the original analysis: Reference gene primer amplification yielded estimated nucleated cell counts. Assay used: immunoSEQ multiplex PCR; TCRdb lists only in-frame clones, some missing. For V, J and clone size, that table is used; D and trimming come from the DNA. The table has approximately 150,000 clones, roughly nine tenths seen once. The germline CDR1 and CDR2 sequences are SGHNT and YYREEE (reference sequence). The CDR3 length is 14 residues. V lost 0 bases, J lost 4 bases, and 8 bases lay in between. The genes are TRBV5-4 and TRBJ1-3; D is ambiguous. Sequenced material: peripheral blood. The clonotype comes from a human donor in a cohort sampled during active COVID-19. CDR3 in amino acids: CASSLDELGNTIYF. The CDR3 nucleotides are TGTGCCAGCAGCTTGGATGAGCTAGGAAACACCATATATTTT.